This T cell receptor (beta chain) is drawn from a study of follicular helper T cells after annual influenza vaccination. General study findings and limits: Plasmablast frequency change correlated with clonality change in ICOS+CD38+ cTfh.

Indicated time point: 2014-2015 season, pre-vaccination. No donor had influenza vaccine in the prior 6 months; all lived in the community. V was shortened by 2 bases and J by 3 bases, with 11 bases between the two germline ends. The germline CDR1 and CDR2 sequences are MNHNY and SVGAGI (reference sequence). The CDR3 has 15 residues. A remark on this clone: Its specificity is not known.

TCRB sequencing was done at Survey resolution level. Repertoires were generated with immunoSEQ multiplex PCR, while TCRdb's copy carries only in-frame clones and drops some. The sample lists under 15,000 clones, around 78% seen once, with about 0.41% in the top ten. Source: CXCR5- memory CD4+ T cells sorted from blood, taken on the day of influenza vaccination. This chain joins TRBV6-6 and TRBJ1-3; D is perhaps TRBD1 (5 bases). The origin of this receptor is an adult who received the influenza vaccine. The CDR3 loop reads CASSYATRGGNTIYF. CDR3 in DNA: TGTGCCAGCAGTTACGCAACGAGGGGTGGAAACACCATATATTTT.